The clone carrying this TCR beta chain appeared once. Its antigen is unidentified. The data originate from a study of memory CD4+ T cells and cytomegalovirus serostatus. Study-level points and caveats: CD4+ memory repertoires contained about two fifths of the roughly 160 reported CMV TCRbeta sequences.

The sort gate was single viable CD3+CD4+CD8-CD45RO+ cells for memory CD4+ T cells. Serostatus was set by detecting CMV pp150, pp28, p38, p52 IgG. After thawing, CD4+ T cells were positively selected. The CDR3 has 15 residues. Trimming took 4 bases from V and 1 from J, leaving 12 bases between them. Germline CDR1 is SGHRS and CDR2 is YFSETQ. The assay was immunoSEQ multiplex PCR, and TCRdb's table has in-frame clones only and misses some. Of around 61,000 clones in the sample, about 80% are singletons; the top ten hold roughly 0.4%. Sample: memory CD4+ T cells from blood. This TCR derives from an adult in good health and CMV-seronegative. This rearrangement joins TRBV5-1 to TRBJ1-5; TRBD1 is a possible D gene (6 bases). CDR3 bases: TGCGCCAGCAGCCTGGAGGGGGGGAGCAATCAGCCCCAGCATTTT. It yields the protein CASSLEGGSNQPQHF.